The source of this TCR beta chain is a study of breast tumors, draining lymph nodes, adjacent tissues. Whole-study findings and limits: Compared with basal-like, luminal-like tumors shared significantly more repertoire with nontumor tissue. Tumor T cell lymph node origin was a supported hypothesis, not proven.

TCRdb re-analysed the multiplex PCR reads in MiXCR, keeping a single row per CDR3 protein. Here the sample spans 150,000 to 200,000 distinct CDR3 sequences, about 33% being singletons. This clonotype has ten or more counts. Its target is not known. This CDR3 spans 15 amino acids. The V end lost 8 bases, the J end lost 5 bases, and 20 bases lay between the germline ends. Breast cancer patients provided tissue from their axillary draining lymph nodes. The rearrangement uses TRBV12-3 or TRBV12-4 and TRBJ2-3; the D gene is possibly TRBD2 (6 bases). The sequencing input was axillary lymph node tissue. This receptor was obtained from a female donor with breast cancer. Some clones in this sample may be carry-over from other donors' samples. The CDR3 here is CASLVGTSNRDTQYF. For the CDR3, the DNA is TGTGCCAGCTTAGTCGGGACTTCTAATAGAGATACGCAGTATTTT.